Sequencing of this T cell receptor beta chain was carried out in a study of blood T cell repertoires in COVID-19. Trimming took 5 bases from V and 2 from J; bases not matched to a gene: 5. The germline CDR1 and CDR2 sequences are LNHDA and SQIVND (reference sequence). This CDR3 contains 15 residues. The table came from immunoSEQ multiplex PCR; TCRdb's copy has only in-frame clones and leaves some out. In the table there are approximately 380,000 clones, 85% of which are singletons. Sequencing was carried out using peripheral blood. This TCR was sampled from a woman between 18 and 30 years old with acute or convalescent COVID-19. V usage is TRBV19 and J usage is TRBJ2-1, with 8 bases matching TRBD2. The DNA of the CDR3 is TGTGCCAGTAGTGAGCGGGAGATCCCCTACAATGAGCAGTTCTTC. Its translation: CASSEREIPYNEQFF.